This T cell receptor (beta chain) comes out of a study of blood T cells in healthy people across ages. Researchers report isolating at least 7 million PBMCs per sample. CDR3 length: 15 amino acids. The germline V and J ends were trimmed by 3 bases and 1 base, with 7 bases remaining between them. Germline V gives CDR1 MGHRA, CDR2 YSYEKL. Worth noting for this clonotype: Its target is not known.

Primers used in a second PCR of roughly 6 to 11 cycles were a sample-barcoded 5' primer and a J-beta primer mix. Template switching added a 12-random-nucleotide identifier to every cDNA molecule. Each sample provided no less than 2.5 million CDR3-containing paired-end reads. TCRdb redid the calling of the 5' RACE reads with MiXCR, one entry per CDR3 protein. The sample lists almost 1 million distinct CDR3 sequences, 45% to 60% occurring once. Study findings and constraints: Naive and antigen-experienced cells were not separated, limiting conclusive comparison.

This chain links TRBV4-1 with TRBJ2-6; D ambiguous. The sequencing input was blood. The source is a woman aged 55 to 70 in good health. The CDR3 coding sequence is TGCGCCAGCAGCCATCACGGGTCTGGGGCCAACGTCCTGACTTTC. This translates into CASSHHGSGANVLTF.